This TCR beta chain emerged from a study of Graves' ophthalmopathy and Graves' hyperthyroidism. General study points: Blood was where most expanded thyroid clonotypes above 0.001 frequency also turned up.

This clonotype has ten or more counts. The target antigen is unknown. This CDR3 is 13 amino acids long. V lost 1 base and J 5 bases, leaving 8 bases between the germline ends. Germline CDR1 and CDR2: SEHNR and FQNEAQ (reference sequence). Researchers took RNA transcripts and amplified TCR beta CDR3 regions from them. First-round RT-PCR employed HTBI primers, with a second-round multiplex PCR after it. TCRdb itself ran the multiplex PCR reads through MiXCR, one entry per CDR3 protein. The sample lists about 210,000 distinct CDR3 sequences; under 30% were seen once. Patients were excluded if they had other autoimmune diseases or uncontrolled infections, and likewise if pregnancy or lactation applied.

Sequenced material: peripheral blood. This TCR was sampled from a man aged 45-60 years with Graves' ophthalmopathy. The chain is built from TRBV7-9 and TRBJ2-5; D unclear. The CDR3 loop is CASSLETRETQYF. The CDR3 bases are TGTGCCAGCAGCTTAGAGACCCGGGAGACCCAGTACTTC.